Listed here are 25 T cell receptor beta chains from one sample, sequenced in a study of PD-1 blockade in classical Hodgkin lymphoma. Autologous stem cell transplantation was followed by relapse in every patient, and brentuximab vedotin exposure varied. Negative selection with magnetic separation was used to purify CD4+ T cells from thawed PBMCs. TCRdb keeps only in-frame clones here, not all; method: immunoSEQ multiplex PCR. The data hold tens of thousands of clones, with 85% observed a single time. The sample here was CD4+ T cells from blood, taken at baseline. These receptors all come from a human donor with classical Hodgkin lymphoma.

CDR3 coding DNA: TGTGCCATCAGTGAGCCACAGGGGGGTTTGGAGACCCAGTACTTC. Its translation is CAISEPQGGLETQYF. V and J are TRBV10-3 and TRBJ2-5; 8 positions match TRBD1. The CDR3 is 15 amino acids. CDR1 is ENHRY, CDR2 SYGVKD, per germline. V was pared by 2 bases and J by 5 bases, with 7 bases of the junction left unmatched.

The chain couples TRBV2 to TRBJ2-3; 7 nucleotides agree with TRBD1. The junction had 4 bases not matched to a gene; V was cut back by 4 bases and J by 6 bases. Per the germline V gene, CDR1 is SNHLY and CDR2 is FYNNEI. The CDR3 has 13 amino acids. The DNA for the CDR3 is TGTGCCAGCAGTGGGGACAGTGCCGATACGCAGTATTTT. This codes for CASSGDSADTQYF.

The genes are TRBV27 and TRBJ1-1; possible D gene TRBD1, 6 bases. The length of the CDR3 is 14 residues. Germline assignment: CDR1 MNHEY and CDR2 SMNVEV (reference sequence). With 6 bases removed from V and 1 base from J, the gap between germline ends came to 12 bases. The CDR3 nucleotides read TGTGCCAGCAGACCACAGGGAGGGAACACTGAAGCTTTCTTT. Its translation is CASRPQGGNTEAFF.

J is TRBJ1-2 and V is TRBV28; no definite D call. Trimming stripped 7 bases from V and 3 bases from J, with 21 bases between. In germline, CDR1 is MDHEN, CDR2 SYDVKM. This CDR3 comprises 16 residues. CDR3 protein: CASTPLPGKTHYGYTF. DNA for the CDR3: TGTGCCAGCACCCCATTGCCCGGGAAAACCCACTATGGCTACACCTTC.

CDR3 sequence: CASSRQGTTEAFF. The CDR3 DNA reads as TGTGCCAGCAGCAGACAGGGGACGACTGAAGCTTTCTTT. This sequence joins TRBV5-6 and TRBJ1-1, with TRBD1 matching 8 bases. With V trimmed by 4 bases and J by 5 bases, 4 bases remained unmatched. Germline assignment: CDR1 SGHDT and CDR2 YYEEEE. CDR3 size: 13 residues.

This chain joins TRBV18 and TRBJ2-5, with D maybe TRBD1 (6 bases). Germline V gene sequence: CDR1 KGHSH, CDR2 LQKENI. The CDR3 consists of 16 residues. The ends were cut back, 3 bases at V and 5 bases at J, with 19 bases in the middle. CDR3 nucleotide sequence: TGTGCCAGCTCACCTCCAAACCCTTCTAGGGGGGAGACCCAGTACTTC. Its translation is CASSPPNPSRGETQYF.

The chain has TRBV11-2 and TRBJ2-7, with D tentatively TRBD1 (6 bases). V lost 3 bases to trimming and J lost 2 bases, with 11 bases between them. Germline loops: CDR1 SGHAT, CDR2 FQNNGV. The CDR3 is made up of 14 amino acids. CDR3 sequence reads: CASSLGAAAYEQYF. CDR3 DNA: TGTGCCAGCAGCTTGGGGGCGGCAGCCTACGAGCAGTACTTC. The full variable domain, completed using reference TRBV11-2 and TRBJ2-7, is EAGVAQSPRYKIIEKRQSVAFWCNPISGHATLYWYQQILGQGPKLLIQFQNNGVVDDSQLPKDRFSAERLKGVDSTLKIQPAKLEDSAVYLCASSLGAAAYEQYFGPGTRLTVT.

The chain joins TRBV10-3 to TRBJ1-1; D may be TRBD1 (5 bases). The ends were cut back, 3 bases at V and 6 bases at J, with 11 bases in the middle. Germline V lookup: CDR1 ENHRY, CDR2 SYGVKD. The CDR3 is 13 amino acids. The CDR3, as DNA: TGTGCCATCAGTGATGCACAGGACGCTGAAGCTTTCTTT. This sequence encodes CAISDAQDAEAFF.

The rearrangement joins TRBV6-1 to TRBJ1-5; D is perhaps TRBD1 (5 bases). CDR1 is MNHNS and CDR2 is SASEGT in the germline V gene. Trimming took 3 bases from V and 5 from J, leaving 11 bases between them. The CDR3 contains 14 residues. This CDR3 reads CASSDGTSHQPQHF. CDR3 nucleotides: TGTGCCAGCAGTGATGGGACCTCTCATCAGCCCCAGCATTTT.

The chain links TRBV5-8 to TRBJ1-5, with D unclear. Per germline, CDR1 SGHTS and CDR2 YDEGEE. There are 15 residues in the CDR3. V was cut by 4 bases and J by 3 bases, with 14 bases left in between. The DNA of the CDR3 is TGTGCCAGCAGCGTCACGGACGGCCTCAATCAGCCCCAGCATTTT. The encoded protein is CASSVTDGLNQPQHF.

This chain connects TRBV6-1 to TRBJ2-7; D might be TRBD1 or TRBD2, each matching 5 bases. V was clipped by 6 bases and J by 4 bases, with 19 bases between them. The CDR3 covers 15 residues. Germline values: CDR1 MNHNS, CDR2 SASEGT. Here the CDR3 DNA reads TGTGCCAGCAGAAGGGACGGCCAAGCCTCTTACGAGCAGTACTTC. Amino acids: CASRRDGQASYEQYF.

This clone was detected a few times. This chain connects TRBV19 to TRBJ1-1; TRBD1 might be the D (6 bases). This CDR3 is 15 amino acids long. Trimming shortened V by 5 bases and J by 0 bases, and 13 bases separated the two germline ends. CDR1 is LNHDA, CDR2 SQIVND, per germline (reference sequence). The DNA for the CDR3 is TGTGCCAGTAGTCCAGGAAGGGGGGTGAACACTGAAGCTTTCTTT. Amino acids: CASSPGRGVNTEAFF. Based on the CDR3 plus reference TRBV19 and TRBJ1-1, the full variable domain is DGGITQSPKYLFRKEGQNVTLSCEQNLNHDAMYWYRQDPGQGLRLIYYSQIVNDFQKGDIAEGYSVSREKKESFPLTVTSAQKNPTAFYLCASSPGRGVNTEAFFGQGTRLTVV.

The rearrangement links TRBV14 to TRBJ2-1; D call uncertain. Germline assignment: CDR1 SGHDN and CDR2 FVKESK. V shed 0 bases and J shed 9 bases, with 15 bases lying between them. CDR3 length: 15 residues. The chain's CDR3 is CASSQDSRGLTEQFF. The CDR3 DNA follows: TGTGCCAGCAGCCAAGATAGTCGAGGCCTGACTGAGCAGTTCTTC.

The J gene is TRBJ1-5, the V gene TRBV7-2; possible D gene TRBD1, 5 bases. Trimming cost V 0 bases and J 5 bases, with 5 bases left between them. Germline V gene data show CDR1 as SGHTA and CDR2 as FQGNSA. CDR3 length equals 13 residues. The CDR3 region is CASSLAGDQPQHF. The CDR3 DNA is TGTGCCAGCAGCTTAGCGGGGGATCAGCCCCAGCATTTT.

This clone was recorded only once. The V gene is TRBV19, the J gene TRBJ1-2; D gene unclear. V lost 1 base, J lost 1 base, and 4 bases lay in between. Germline V gene lookup returns CDR1 LNHDA and CDR2 SQIVND (reference sequence). The length of the CDR3 is 13 residues. CDR3 nucleotides: TGTGCCAGTAGTATAGGCGGTAACTATGGCTACACCTTC. It yields the protein CASSIGGNYGYTF.

In its sample, this clone was seen once. The V call is TRBV5-1, the J call TRBJ2-7; TRBD2 matches at 8 bases. The trim removed 2 bases at V and 12 bases at J, leaving 13 bases unmatched. The CDR3 runs 14 residues. Germline V gene sequence: CDR1 SGHRS, CDR2 YFSETQ. The CDR3 coding sequence is TGCGCCAGCAGCTTAAATCGGGAGGGCCTGAGGCCGTACTTC. This encodes CASSLNREGLRPYF.

The chain has TRBV30 and TRBJ1-2; D is unresolved. Trimming pared 2 bases from V and 7 bases from J, leaving 11 bases between. This CDR3 is 12 amino acids long. CDR1 is GTSNPN, CDR2 SVGIG, per germline (reference sequence). The CDR3 DNA follows: TGTGCCTGGAGTATTCGACTAGGTGGCTACACCTTC. Translating it yields CAWSIRLGGYTF.

The chain employs TRBV5-1 and TRBJ2-3, with TRBD2 matching 7 bases. This CDR3 region has 14 residues. Per the germline V gene, CDR1 is SGHRS and CDR2 is YFSETQ. With V trimmed by 4 bases and J by 4 bases, 6 bases remained unmatched. The DNA of the CDR3 is TGCGCCAGCAGCCCCCCTAGCGGTTCAGATACGCAGTATTTT. Encoded protein: CASSPPSGSDTQYF.

The chain carries TRBV30 and TRBJ1-1; D gene ambiguous. CDR1 is GTSNPN and CDR2 is SVGIG in the germline V gene (reference sequence). This CDR3 is built from 12 residues. Trimming pared 3 bases from V and 1 base from J, leaving 6 bases between. The DNA for the CDR3 is TGTGCCTGGAGCCAGCCGAACACTGAAGCTTTCTTT. This gives the protein CAWSQPNTEAFF.

The V gene is TRBV7-9, the J gene TRBJ2-1; a possible D gene is TRBD1 (5 bases). CDR1 is SEHNR, CDR2 FQNEAQ, per germline (reference sequence). V was pared by 4 bases and J by 4 bases, with 11 bases between. This CDR3 has 14 residues. The CDR3 protein is CASSSVDTYNEQFF. The CDR3 region has the DNA TGTGCCAGCAGCTCTGTGGACACTTACAATGAGCAGTTCTTC.

The rearrangement links TRBV1 to TRBJ2-5; TRBD1, the D gene given by the table, was not confirmed from the DNA. TRBV1 is a listed pseudogene. This CDR3 contains 16 residues. The CDR3 DNA follows: TGCACCAGCAGAGGTGACAGGGAACGCCAACAAGAGACCCAGTACTTC. Translating it yields CTSRGDRERQQETQYF.

The V call is TRBV6-1, the J call TRBJ2-5, with no clear D. V was trimmed by 2 bases and J by 5 bases, leaving 3 bases between them. Germline V gene data show CDR1 as MNHNS and CDR2 as SASEGT. CDR3 size: 11 residues. In DNA, the CDR3 is TGTGCCAGCAGTGAAAAGGAGACCCAGTACTTC. It translates to CASSEKETQYF.

The chain combines TRBV7-2 with TRBJ1-2, with D maybe TRBD1 (5 bases). Per the germline V gene, CDR1 is SGHTA and CDR2 is FQGNSA. This CDR3 has 13 residues. With 4 bases removed from V and 4 bases from J, the gap between germline ends came to 10 bases. CDR3 region: CASSSDRVYGYTF. In DNA, the CDR3 is TGTGCCAGCAGCTCTGACAGAGTCTATGGCTACACCTTC.

Only a few counts were recorded for this clone. The chain is built from TRBV2 and TRBJ1-1; weak D call: TRBD1 (5 bases). This CDR3 is built from 15 residues. Germline CDR1 reads SNHLY; CDR2 reads FYNNEI. Deletions cut 1 base from V and 4 bases from J, with 13 bases between. The CDR3 sequence: CASSEGGPAGTEAFF. The CDR3 region has the DNA TGTGCCAGCAGTGAAGGGGGACCTGCGGGCACTGAAGCTTTCTTT.

This clone was detected only once. V gene TRBV18 combines with J gene TRBJ1-6; 9 bases are shared with TRBD1. V dropped 3 bases and J dropped 9; count of bases not matched to a gene: 3. CDR3 length: 14 amino acids. Germline V lookup: CDR1 KGHSH, CDR2 LQKENI. The CDR3 DNA reads as TGTGCCAGCTCACCGGGACAGGGTGGTTCACCCCTCCACTTT. Amino acid sequence: CASSPGQGGSPLHF.